This T cell receptor (beta chain) is from a study of T-cell reconstitution after alpha-beta-depleted transplantation in children. Researchers prepared the TCRbeta library using unique molecular identifiers, the study reports. TCRdb itself ran the PCR reads through MiXCR, one entry per CDR3 protein. Here the sample spans around 300,000 distinct CDR3 sequences, around 25% being singletons. The V gene end was trimmed by 3 bases and the J gene end by 0 bases; junction bases not matched to a gene: 13. The CDR3 loop spans 20 amino acids. Per the germline V gene, CDR1 is MGHRA and CDR2 is YSYEKL. The clonotype originates from a male patient between 10 and 17 years old who had a stem cell transplant for acute lymphoblastic leukemia, so the T cells may come from the graft donor. Here the sequenced sample was PBMCs, mostly from graft donor cells, taken 180 days after TCRalphabeta/CD19-depleted stem cell transplant. J is TRBJ1-6 and V is TRBV4-1, with TRBD1 matching 8 bases. The chain's CDR3 is CASSHRLGQGVASYNSPLHF. The CDR3 DNA sequence: TGCGCCAGCAGCCACCGCTTAGGACAGGGAGTGGCCTCCTATAATTCACCCCTCCACTTT.